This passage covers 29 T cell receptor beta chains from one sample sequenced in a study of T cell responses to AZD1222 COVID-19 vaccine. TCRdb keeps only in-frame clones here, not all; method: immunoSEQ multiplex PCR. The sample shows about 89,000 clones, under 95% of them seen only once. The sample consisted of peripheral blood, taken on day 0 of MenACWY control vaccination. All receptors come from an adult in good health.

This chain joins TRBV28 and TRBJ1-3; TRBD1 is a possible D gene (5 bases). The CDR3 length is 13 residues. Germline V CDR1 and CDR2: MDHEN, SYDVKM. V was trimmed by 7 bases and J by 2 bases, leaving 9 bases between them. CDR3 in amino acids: CASITQAGNTIYF. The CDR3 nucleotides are TGTGCCAGCATTACACAGGCTGGAAACACCATATATTTT.

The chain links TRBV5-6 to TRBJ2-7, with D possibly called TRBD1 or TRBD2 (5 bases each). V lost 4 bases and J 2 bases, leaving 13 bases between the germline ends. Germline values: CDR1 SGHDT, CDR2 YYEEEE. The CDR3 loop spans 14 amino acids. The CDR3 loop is CASSPQGPAYEQYF. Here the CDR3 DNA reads TGTGCCAGCAGCCCCCAGGGACCAGCCTACGAGCAGTACTTC.

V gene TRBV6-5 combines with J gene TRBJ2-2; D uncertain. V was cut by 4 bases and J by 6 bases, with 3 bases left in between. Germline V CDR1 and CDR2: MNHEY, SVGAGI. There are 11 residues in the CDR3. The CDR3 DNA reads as TGTGCCAGCAGTTCGGCCGGGGAGCTGTTTTTT. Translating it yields CASSSAGELFF.

DNA for the CDR3: TGTGCCAGTAACCATCAGGGTCGAGCGGGAGTATACAATGAGCAGTTCTTC. Amino acids: CASNHQGRAGVYNEQFF. The J gene is TRBJ2-1, the V gene TRBV19; 8 nucleotides match TRBD2. The CDR3 loop spans 17 amino acids. V lost 7 bases, J lost 4 bases, and 15 bases stayed unmatched. Per the germline V gene, CDR1 is LNHDA and CDR2 is SQIVND (reference sequence).

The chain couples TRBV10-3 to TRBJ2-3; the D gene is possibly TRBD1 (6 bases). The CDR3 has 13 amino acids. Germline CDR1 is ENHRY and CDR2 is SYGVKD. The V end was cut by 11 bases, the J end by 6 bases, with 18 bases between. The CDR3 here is CAVEAQGGDTQYF. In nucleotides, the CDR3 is TGTGCCGTCGAGGCACAGGGCGGGGATACGCAGTATTTT.

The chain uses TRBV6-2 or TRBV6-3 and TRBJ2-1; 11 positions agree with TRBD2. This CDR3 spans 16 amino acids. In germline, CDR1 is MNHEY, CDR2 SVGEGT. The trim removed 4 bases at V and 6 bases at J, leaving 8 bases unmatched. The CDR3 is CASSSTSGKPGNEQFF. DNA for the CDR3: TGTGCCAGCAGTTCGACTAGCGGGAAACCGGGCAATGAGCAGTTCTTC.

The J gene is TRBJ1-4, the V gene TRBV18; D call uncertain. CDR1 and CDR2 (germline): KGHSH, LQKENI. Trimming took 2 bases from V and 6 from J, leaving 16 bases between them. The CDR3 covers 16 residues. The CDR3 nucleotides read TGTGCCAGCTCACCAAATTCCCCCCGGTTCGATGAAAAACTGTTTTTT. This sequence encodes CASSPNSPRFDEKLFF.

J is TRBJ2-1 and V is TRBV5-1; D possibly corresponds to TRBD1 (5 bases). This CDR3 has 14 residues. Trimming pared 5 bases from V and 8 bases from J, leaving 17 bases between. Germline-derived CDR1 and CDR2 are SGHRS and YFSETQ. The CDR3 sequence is CASRTAPTRDEQFF. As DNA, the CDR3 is TGCGCCAGCAGGACAGCCCCCACAAGGGATGAGCAGTTCTTC.

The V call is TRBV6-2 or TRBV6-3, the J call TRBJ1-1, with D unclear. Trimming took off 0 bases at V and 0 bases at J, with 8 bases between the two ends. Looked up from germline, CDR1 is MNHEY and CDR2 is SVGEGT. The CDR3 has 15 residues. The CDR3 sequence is CASSYSVRMNTEAFF. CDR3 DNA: TGTGCCAGCAGTTACTCGGTCAGGATGAACACTGAAGCTTTCTTT.

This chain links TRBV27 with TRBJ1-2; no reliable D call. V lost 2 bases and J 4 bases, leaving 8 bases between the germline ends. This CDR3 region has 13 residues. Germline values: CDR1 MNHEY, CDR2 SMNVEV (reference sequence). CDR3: CASSLVPGYGYTF. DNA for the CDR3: TGTGCCAGCAGTTTAGTTCCGGGCTATGGCTACACCTTC.

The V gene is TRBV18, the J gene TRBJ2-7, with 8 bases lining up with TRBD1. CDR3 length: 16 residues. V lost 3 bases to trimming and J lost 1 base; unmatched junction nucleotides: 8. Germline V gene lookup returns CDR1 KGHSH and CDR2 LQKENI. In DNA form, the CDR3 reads TGTGCCAGCTCACCCAACGGACAGGGCGCGTCCTACGAGCAGTACTTC. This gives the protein CASSPNGQGASYEQYF.

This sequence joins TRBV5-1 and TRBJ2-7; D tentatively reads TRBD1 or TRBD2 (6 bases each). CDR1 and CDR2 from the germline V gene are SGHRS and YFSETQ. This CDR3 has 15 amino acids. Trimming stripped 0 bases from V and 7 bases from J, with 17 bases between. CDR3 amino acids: CASSLVPGARGEQYF. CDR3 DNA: TGCGCCAGCAGCTTGGTTCCAGGGGCACGGGGGGAGCAGTACTTC. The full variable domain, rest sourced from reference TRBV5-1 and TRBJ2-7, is KAGVTQTPRYLIKTRGQQVTLSCSPISGHRSVSWYQQTPGQGLQFLFEYFSETQRNKGNFPGRFSGRQFSNSRSEMNVSTLELGDSALYLCASSLVPGARGEQYFGPGTRLTVT.

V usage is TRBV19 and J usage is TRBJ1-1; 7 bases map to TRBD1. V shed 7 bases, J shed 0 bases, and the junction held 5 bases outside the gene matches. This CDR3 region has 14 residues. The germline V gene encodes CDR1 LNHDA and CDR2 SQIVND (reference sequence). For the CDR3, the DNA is TGTGCCAGTACAAGGGACAGATTGAACACTGAAGCTTTCTTT. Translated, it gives CASTRDRLNTEAFF.

The CDR3 loop is CATGGRDRLYEQYF. The CDR3 region has the DNA TGTGCCACCGGGGGGCGAGATCGACTTTACGAGCAGTACTTC. This chain links TRBV28 with TRBJ2-7; a possible D gene is TRBD2 (7 bases). Germline V gene sequence: CDR1 MDHEN, CDR2 SYDVKM. V lost 10 bases, J lost 4 bases, and 20 bases lay in between. The CDR3 totals 14 residues.

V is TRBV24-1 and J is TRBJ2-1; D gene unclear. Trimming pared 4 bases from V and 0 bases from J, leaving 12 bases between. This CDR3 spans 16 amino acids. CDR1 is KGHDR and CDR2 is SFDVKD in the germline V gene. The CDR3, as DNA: TGTGCCACCAGTGACCGGACGGGTAGCTCCTACAATGAGCAGTTCTTC. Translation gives CATSDRTGSSYNEQFF.

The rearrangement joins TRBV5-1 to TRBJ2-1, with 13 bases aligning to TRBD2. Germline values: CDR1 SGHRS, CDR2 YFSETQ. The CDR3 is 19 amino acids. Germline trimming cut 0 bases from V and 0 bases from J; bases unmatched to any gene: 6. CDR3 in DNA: TGCGCCAGCAGCTTGGTCGCACTAGCGGGAGGGTCCTCCTACAATGAGCAGTTCTTC. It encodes CASSLVALAGGSSYNEQFF.

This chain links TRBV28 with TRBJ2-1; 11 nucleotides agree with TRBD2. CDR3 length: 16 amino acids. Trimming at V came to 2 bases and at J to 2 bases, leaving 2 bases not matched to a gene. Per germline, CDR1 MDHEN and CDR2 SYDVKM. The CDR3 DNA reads TGTGCCAGCAGTTTAAATAGCGGGAGGGCCTACAATGAGCAGTTCTTC. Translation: CASSLNSGRAYNEQFF.

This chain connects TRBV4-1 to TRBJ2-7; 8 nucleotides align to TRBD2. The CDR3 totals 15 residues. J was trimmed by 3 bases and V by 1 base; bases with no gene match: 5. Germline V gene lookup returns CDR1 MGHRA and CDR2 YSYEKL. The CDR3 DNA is TGCGCCAGCAGCCAAGGCTTACTAGCGGACTACGAGCAGTACTTC. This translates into CASSQGLLADYEQYF.

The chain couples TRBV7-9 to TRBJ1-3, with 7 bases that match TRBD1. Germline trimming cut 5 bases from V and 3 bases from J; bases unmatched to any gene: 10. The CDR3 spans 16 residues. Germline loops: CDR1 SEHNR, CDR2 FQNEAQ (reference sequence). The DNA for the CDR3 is TGTGCCAGCAGCAAACTGGGGACAGCGGATGGAAACACCATATATTTT. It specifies CASSKLGTADGNTIYF.

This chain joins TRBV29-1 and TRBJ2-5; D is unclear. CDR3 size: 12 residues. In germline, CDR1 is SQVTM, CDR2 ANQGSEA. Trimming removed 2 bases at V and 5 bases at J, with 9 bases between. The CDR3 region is CSVEKNAETQYF. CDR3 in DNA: TGCAGCGTTGAAAAGAATGCCGAGACCCAGTACTTC.

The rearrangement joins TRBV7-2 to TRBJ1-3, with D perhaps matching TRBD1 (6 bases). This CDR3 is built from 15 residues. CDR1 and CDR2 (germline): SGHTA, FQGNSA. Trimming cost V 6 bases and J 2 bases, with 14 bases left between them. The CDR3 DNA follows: TGTGCCAGCAGGTCCGGACAGCTACCTGGAAACACCATATATTTT. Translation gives CASRSGQLPGNTIYF.

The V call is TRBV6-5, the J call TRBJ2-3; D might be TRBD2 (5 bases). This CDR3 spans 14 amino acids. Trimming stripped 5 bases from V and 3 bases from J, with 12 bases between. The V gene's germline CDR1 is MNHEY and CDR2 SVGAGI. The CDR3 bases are TGTGCCAGCAGTCCGGGAATAGCGACAGATACGCAGTATTTT. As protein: CASSPGIATDTQYF.

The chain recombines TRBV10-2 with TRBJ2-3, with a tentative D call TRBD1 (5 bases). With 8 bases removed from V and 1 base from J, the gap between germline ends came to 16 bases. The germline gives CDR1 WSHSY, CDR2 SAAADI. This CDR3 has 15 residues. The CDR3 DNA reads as TGCGCCAGCCCGGACACGACCGAGGGCACAGATACGCAGTATTTT. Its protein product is CASPDTTEGTDTQYF.

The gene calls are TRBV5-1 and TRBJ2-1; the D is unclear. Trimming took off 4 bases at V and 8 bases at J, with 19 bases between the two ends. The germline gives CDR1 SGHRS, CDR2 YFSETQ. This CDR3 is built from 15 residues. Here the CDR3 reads CASSPEGRPMDEQFF. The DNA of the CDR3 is TGCGCCAGCAGCCCGGAAGGACGCCCCATGGATGAGCAGTTCTTC.

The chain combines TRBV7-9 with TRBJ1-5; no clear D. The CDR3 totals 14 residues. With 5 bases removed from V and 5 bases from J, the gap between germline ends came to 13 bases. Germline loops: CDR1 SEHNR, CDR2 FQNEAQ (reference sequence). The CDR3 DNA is TGTGCCAGCAGCCGGATGGACGGTGATCAGCCCCAGCATTTT. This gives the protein CASSRMDGDQPQHF.

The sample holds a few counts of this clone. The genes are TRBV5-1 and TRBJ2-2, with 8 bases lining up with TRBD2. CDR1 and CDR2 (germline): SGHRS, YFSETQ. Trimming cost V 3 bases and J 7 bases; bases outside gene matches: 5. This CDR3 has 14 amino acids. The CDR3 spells CASSWGAGDGELFF. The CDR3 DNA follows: TGCGCCAGCAGCTGGGGAGCGGGAGACGGGGAGCTGTTTTTT.

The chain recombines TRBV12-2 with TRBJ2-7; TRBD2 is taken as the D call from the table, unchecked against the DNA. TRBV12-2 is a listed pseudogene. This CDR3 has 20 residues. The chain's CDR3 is CASRSTKEVREAGRPYEQYF. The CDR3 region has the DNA TGTGCAAGTCGCAGCACAAAAGAGGTGCGGGAGGCCGGCAGGCCCTACGAGCAGTACTTC.

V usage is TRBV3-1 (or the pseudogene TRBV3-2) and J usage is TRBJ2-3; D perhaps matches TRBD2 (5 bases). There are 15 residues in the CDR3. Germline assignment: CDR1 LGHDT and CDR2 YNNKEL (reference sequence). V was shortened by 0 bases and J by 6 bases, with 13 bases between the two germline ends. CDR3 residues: CASSQDGRWRDTQYF. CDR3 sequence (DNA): TGTGCCAGCAGCCAAGATGGGCGGTGGAGGGATACGCAGTATTTT.

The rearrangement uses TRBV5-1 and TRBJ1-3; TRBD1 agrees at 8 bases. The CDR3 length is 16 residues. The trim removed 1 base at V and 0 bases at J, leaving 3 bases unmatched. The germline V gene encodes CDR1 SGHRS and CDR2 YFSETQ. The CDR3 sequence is CASSLFTGGSGNTIYF. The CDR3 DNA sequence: TGCGCCAGCAGCTTGTTTACAGGGGGCTCTGGAAACACCATATATTTT.